These 25 T cell receptor beta chains share one sample of origin, sequenced in a study of human thymus T cells. The table came from immunoSEQ multiplex PCR; TCRdb's copy has only in-frame clones and leaves some out. There are about 78,000 clones in the sample; just over 95% occur only once, and roughly 0.028% lies in the top ten. During corrective heart surgery, resections were taken, and the thymus tissue came from them. The specimen was thymus tissue. These receptors were taken from a boy under two years old with a congenital heart defect but otherwise immunologically healthy.

In nucleotides, the CDR3 is TGCGCCAGCAGCCAAGAGCCCCGCACTGGGGCAGGGCCCCCGAGCTCTGGAAACACCATATATTTT. Translated, it gives CASSQEPRTGAGPPSSGNTIYF. This sequence joins TRBV4-3 and TRBJ1-3; TRBD1 is a possible D gene (5 bases). The germline V and J ends were trimmed by 0 bases and 0 bases, with 27 bases remaining between them. Germline assignment: CDR1 LGHNA and CDR2 YSLEER. CDR3 size: 22 residues.

The rearrangement links TRBV6-1 to TRBJ2-5, with TRBD2 matching 12 bases. The V segment lost 7 bases and the J segment 5 bases; nucleotides outside the gene matches: 8. The CDR3 consists of 15 residues. Germline values: CDR1 MNHNS, CDR2 SASEGT. CDR3 region: CASNLAGGRVETQYF. The CDR3 DNA is TGTGCCAGCAACCTAGCGGGGGGGCGGGTGGAGACCCAGTACTTC.

The rearrangement uses TRBV7-9 and TRBJ2-3; D gene uncertain. Per germline, CDR1 SEHNR and CDR2 FQNEAQ (reference sequence). The germline V and J ends were trimmed by 2 bases and 2 bases, with 17 bases remaining between them. This CDR3 has 17 residues. Here the CDR3 DNA reads TGTGCCAGCAGCTTACCCCGAACGTTTTGGACCACAGATACGCAGTATTTT. It yields the protein CASSLPRTFWTTDTQYF.

J is TRBJ2-5 and V is TRBV14, with TRBD2 identical over 12 bases. Germline V gives CDR1 SGHDN, CDR2 FVKESK. Losses at the gene ends were 0 bases for V and 2 bases for J; bases not matched to a gene: 13. The CDR3 spans 20 residues. The CDR3 DNA reads as TGTGCCAGCAGCCAAGAAATCAGGACTAGCGGGGAAGTGGGTCAAGAGACCCAGTACTTC. This translates into CASSQEIRTSGEVGQETQYF.

The V and J genes are TRBV10-3 and TRBJ2-7, with a possible D match to TRBD1 (5 bases). This CDR3 has 12 amino acids. Germline V gene lookup returns CDR1 ENHRY and CDR2 SYGVKD. The V and J ends lost 10 bases and 3 bases respectively, with 13 bases between them. CDR3 in amino acids: CATAGYHYEQYF. The CDR3 DNA is TGTGCCACGGCAGGGTATCACTACGAGCAGTACTTC.

This chain joins TRBV18 and TRBJ2-5; D is ambiguous. Germline V CDR1 and CDR2: KGHSH, LQKENI. The length of the CDR3 is 14 residues. V was shortened by 0 bases and J by 1 base, with 6 bases between the two germline ends. The CDR3 here is CASSPPFPQETQYF. In DNA form, the CDR3 reads TGTGCCAGCTCACCACCGTTTCCCCAAGAGACCCAGTACTTC.

This sequence joins TRBV10-3 and TRBJ2-5; 9 bases are shared with TRBD1. V lost 2 bases to trimming and J lost 3 bases; unmatched junction nucleotides: 13. The CDR3 is made up of 18 amino acids. Germline lookup yields CDR1 ENHRY and CDR2 SYGVKD. The CDR3 bases are TGTGCCATCAGTGAGCGGAATCTGGGACAGGGTAGGGAAGAGACCCAGTACTTC. Amino acid sequence: CAISERNLGQGREETQYF.

The V and J genes are TRBV5-4 and TRBJ2-5; 10 bases match TRBD1. The CDR3 has 18 residues. CDR1 and CDR2 (germline): SGHNT, YYREEE (reference sequence). J gave up 4 bases and V 4 bases, and 16 bases lay outside the gene matches. CDR3 protein: CASSRMTGGFFLVETQYF. CDR3 sequence (DNA): TGTGCCAGCAGCCGCATGACAGGGGGCTTTTTTTTGGTAGAGACCCAGTACTTC. The complete variable domain, with remaining parts taken from reference TRBV5-4 and TRBJ2-5, reads ETGVTQSPTHLIKTRGQQVTLRCSSQSGHNTVSWYQQALGQGPQFIFQYYREEENGRGNFPPRFSGLQFPNYSSELNVNALELDDSALYLCASSRMTGGFFLVETQYFGPGTRLLVL.

The chain links TRBV19 to TRBJ1-5; a weak D match, TRBD1 (5 bases). The germline V gene encodes CDR1 LNHDA and CDR2 SQIVND (reference sequence). V lost 1 base and J 4 bases, leaving 8 bases between the germline ends. The CDR3 is 14 residues long. CDR3 DNA: TGTGCCAGTAGTATAGTCGGGGGAAATCAGCCCCAGCATTTT. Its protein is CASSIVGGNQPQHF.

J is TRBJ1-4 and V is TRBV28; D is unresolved. With 7 bases removed from V and 0 bases from J, the gap between germline ends came to 12 bases. The CDR3 has 15 residues. Germline V CDR1 and CDR2: MDHEN, SYDVKM. CDR3: CASTTSAPTNEKLFF. CDR3 coding DNA: TGTGCCAGCACCACGTCAGCTCCAACTAATGAAAAACTGTTTTTT.

This clone was counted a single time. This chain joins TRBV7-9 and TRBJ2-2; D is possibly TRBD2 (5 bases). V dropped 5 bases and J dropped 3 bases, with 13 bases sitting between them. This CDR3 spans 15 amino acids. Germline CDR1 SEHNR, CDR2 FQNEAQ (reference sequence). CDR3 region: CASSLPSADTGELFF. CDR3 in DNA: TGTGCCAGCAGCCTCCCATCAGCGGACACCGGGGAGCTGTTTTTT.

The chain has TRBV7-2 and TRBJ1-2; no reliable D call. Germline CDR1 and CDR2: SGHTA and FQGNSA. The V end was cut by 5 bases, the J end by 1 base, with 11 bases between. This CDR3 is 14 amino acids long. CDR3 loop: CASSAPRVNYGYTF. The CDR3 coding sequence is TGTGCCAGCAGCGCCCCGAGGGTTAACTATGGCTACACCTTC.

J is TRBJ2-3 and V is TRBV4-2, with D maybe TRBD2 (6 bases). Trimming took off 2 bases at V and 1 base at J, with 16 bases between the two ends. The CDR3 runs 17 residues. Germline CDR1 and CDR2: LGHNA and YNFKEQ. CDR3 sequence: CASSQNPRGIGTDTQYF. Written as DNA, the CDR3 is TGTGCCAGCAGCCAAAATCCCCGCGGGATAGGCACAGATACGCAGTATTTT.

This chain uses TRBV11-2 with TRBJ2-5; either TRBD1 or TRBD2 may supply D (5 bases each). Trimming shortened V by 0 bases and J by 2 bases, and 22 bases separated the two germline ends. CDR1 and CDR2 (germline): SGHAT, FQNNGV. The CDR3 loop spans 19 amino acids. The DNA for the CDR3 is TGTGCCAGCAGCTTAGATAGGGGTGAGGGGCCCCAAGAACAAGAGACCCAGTACTTC. Translated, it gives CASSLDRGEGPQEQETQYF.

The chain combines TRBV5-1 with TRBJ2-3; 11 positions agree with TRBD2. V lost 2 bases, J lost 3 bases, and 8 bases stayed unmatched. Per the germline V gene, CDR1 is SGHRS and CDR2 is YFSETQ. This CDR3 is 17 amino acids long. The chain's CDR3 is CASSLDRSGGATDTQYF. Here the CDR3 DNA reads TGCGCCAGCAGCTTAGACCGTAGCGGGGGGGCGACAGATACGCAGTATTTT.

V is TRBV29-1 and J is TRBJ2-1; a possible D gene is TRBD2 (5 bases). The V end lost 5 bases, the J end lost 8 bases, and 16 bases lay between the germline ends. Germline CDR1 is SQVTM and CDR2 is ANQGSEA. The CDR3 consists of 13 residues. The CDR3 is CSVLGSNGDEQFF. The CDR3, as DNA: TGCAGCGTTCTTGGCTCGAACGGGGATGAGCAGTTCTTC.

This sequence joins TRBV11-2 and TRBJ2-7; D unresolved. The CDR3 spans 17 residues. Germline-derived CDR1 and CDR2 are SGHAT and FQNNGV. V was shortened by 1 base and J by 4 bases, with 20 bases between the two germline ends. CDR3 region: CASSLVVSPGPKYEQYF. The CDR3 DNA is TGTGCCAGCAGCTTAGTCGTCTCTCCGGGCCCGAAATACGAGCAGTACTTC.

This clone came up once. This chain links TRBV5-1 with TRBJ2-7; TRBD1 matches at 8 bases. The junction had 11 bases not matched to a gene; V was cut back by 5 bases and J by 7 bases. Germline V gene sequence: CDR1 SGHRS, CDR2 YFSETQ. The CDR3 runs to 14 residues. The CDR3 reads CASSQGAQGREQYF. DNA of the CDR3: TGCGCCAGCAGTCAGGGGGCCCAGGGTAGGGAGCAGTACTTC.

This rearrangement joins TRBV19 to TRBJ2-1; D ambiguous. The CDR3 has 16 amino acids. Trimming stripped 3 bases from V and 2 bases from J, with 14 bases between. CDR1 and CDR2 from the germline V gene are LNHDA and SQIVND (reference sequence). CDR3: CASSIKTFVAYNEQFF. In nucleotides, the CDR3 is TGTGCCAGTAGTATTAAGACTTTTGTGGCCTACAATGAGCAGTTCTTC.

J is TRBJ2-2 and V is TRBV23-1, with D perhaps matching TRBD2 (6 bases). TRBV23-1 carries the ORF label, with uncertain function. The CDR3 has 18 amino acids. The V and J ends lost 9 bases and 7 bases respectively, with 30 bases between them. The CDR3 sequence: CARNRTEGKSRSVGELFF. CDR3 bases: TGCGCCAGAAATAGGACGGAGGGAAAGTCGAGAAGCGTCGGGGAGCTGTTTTTT.

The rearrangement links TRBV5-4 to TRBJ2-3, with TRBD2 identical over 10 bases. CDR1 and CDR2 (germline): SGHNT, YYREEE (reference sequence). The length of the CDR3 is 17 residues. Germline trimming cut 2 bases from V and 2 bases from J; bases unmatched to any gene: 8. The CDR3 region is CASSLRTSGRITDTQYF. CDR3 DNA sequence: TGTGCCAGCAGCTTACGGACTAGCGGAAGAATCACAGATACGCAGTATTTT.

This clone has only one observation. The CDR3 region has the DNA TGTGCCAGCAGTTACTCTACAGGGGCGTCTAATGAAAAACTGTTTTTT. Its translation is CASSYSTGASNEKLFF. The chain links TRBV6-5 to TRBJ1-4, with TRBD1 matching over 7 bases. Trimming removed 0 bases from V and 3 bases from J; junction bases left unmatched: 4. CDR1 and CDR2 from the germline V gene are MNHEY and SVGAGI. CDR3 size: 16 residues.

The chain employs TRBV28 and TRBJ2-7; D may be TRBD1 (6 bases). CDR1 is MDHEN and CDR2 is SYDVKM in the germline V gene. The CDR3 has 16 amino acids. V lost 0 bases, J lost 2 bases, and 14 bases lay in between. CDR3 amino acids: CASSLWGHVFTYEQYF. The CDR3 DNA reads TGTGCCAGCAGTTTATGGGGACATGTATTTACCTACGAGCAGTACTTC.

The chain employs TRBV2 and TRBJ2-3; maybe TRBD2 (7 bases). CDR1 SNHLY and CDR2 FYNNEI come from the germline V gene. V was cut by 6 bases and J by 3 bases, with 16 bases left in between. The CDR3 has 15 amino acids. CDR3 sequence: CASRPWGGRTDTQYF. CDR3 DNA: TGTGCCAGCAGACCCTGGGGGGGGCGGACAGATACGCAGTATTTT.

V and J are TRBV4-1 and TRBJ2-7; TRBD2 might be the D (6 bases). Trimming stripped 0 bases from V and 6 bases from J, with 18 bases between. The CDR3 totals 16 residues. Germline CDR1 MGHRA, CDR2 YSYEKL. The CDR3 reads CASSQDEFSGAVEQYF. CDR3 coding DNA: TGCGCCAGCAGCCAAGACGAATTTAGCGGAGCTGTCGAGCAGTACTTC.